Presented here are 3 T cell receptor beta chains from one specimen sequenced in a study of shared clonotypes between healthy human individuals. Assay used: immunoSEQ multiplex PCR; TCRdb lists only in-frame clones, some missing. Among some 450,000 clones listed, 60% to 80% were seen once. Sequences were obtained from PBMCs. The source of these receptors is a woman between 40 and 55 years old in good health. Some clones in this sample may be carry-over from other donors' samples.

This clone was detected many times. This same CDR3 is encoded by further DNA sequences in the sample. The gene calls are TRBV7-2 and TRBJ1-1; D is unclear. With 2 bases removed from V and 1 base from J, the gap between germline ends came to 5 bases. Germline V gene sequence: CDR1 SGHTA, CDR2 FQGNSA. The CDR3 covers 13 residues. The CDR3 bases are TGTGCCAGCAGCTTACAGACGAACACTGAAGCTTTCTTT. As protein: CASSLQTNTEAFF.

The table lists this clone with many counts. The J gene is TRBJ2-1, the V gene TRBV30, with 11 bases lining up with TRBD2. The CDR3 length is 15 residues. The V and J ends lost 3 bases and 3 bases, in that order; junction bases with no gene match: 4. Germline V gene data show CDR1 as GTSNPN and CDR2 as SVGIG (reference sequence). The CDR3 loop reads CAWSITSGGYNEQFF. As DNA, the CDR3 is TGTGCCTGGAGCATCACTAGCGGGGGCTACAATGAGCAGTTCTTC.

This clone was seen a single time. The V and J genes are TRBV2 and TRBJ1-2, with 9 bases lining up with TRBD1. The CDR3 is 15 amino acids. Trimming at V came to 6 bases and at J to 0 bases, leaving 5 bases not matched to a gene. CDR1 is SNHLY, CDR2 FYNNEI, per germline. The CDR3 protein is CASSYRQGANYGYTF. CDR3 nucleotides: TGTGCCAGCAGCTATAGACAGGGGGCTAACTATGGCTACACCTTC.